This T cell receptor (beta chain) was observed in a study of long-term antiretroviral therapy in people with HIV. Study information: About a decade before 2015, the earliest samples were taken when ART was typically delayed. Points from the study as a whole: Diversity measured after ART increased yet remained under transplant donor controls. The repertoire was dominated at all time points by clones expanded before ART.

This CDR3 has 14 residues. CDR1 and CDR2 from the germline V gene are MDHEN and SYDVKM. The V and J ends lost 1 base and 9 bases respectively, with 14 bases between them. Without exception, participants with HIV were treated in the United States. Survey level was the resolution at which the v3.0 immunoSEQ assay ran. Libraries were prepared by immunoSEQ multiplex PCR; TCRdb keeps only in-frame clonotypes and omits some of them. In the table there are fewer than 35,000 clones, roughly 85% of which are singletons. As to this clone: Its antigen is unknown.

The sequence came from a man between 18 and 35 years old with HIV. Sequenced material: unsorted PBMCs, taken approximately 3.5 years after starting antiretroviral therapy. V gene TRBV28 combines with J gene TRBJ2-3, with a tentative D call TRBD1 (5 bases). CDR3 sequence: CASSLSGLGRTQYF. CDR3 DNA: TGTGCCAGCAGTTTATCAGGGCTAGGCAGGACGCAGTATTTT.